Following are 17 T cell receptor beta chains from one sample sequenced in a study of tumor-infiltrating lymphocytes in primary liver carcinoma. The authors made TCR beta cDNA from approximately 490 ng total RNA with a constant-region primer. Each TCR beta library was derived from three nested multiplex PCR rounds that employed slightly modified ARM-PCR. Primers for the first two PCR rounds were TRBV1-TRBV30 forward primers and a C-beta reverse primer (approximately 10 cycles per round). TCRdb re-analysed the multiplex PCR reads in MiXCR, keeping a single row per CDR3 protein. The table lists about 50,000 distinct CDR3 sequences, around 77% of them singletons. Bulk tissue was left unsorted, and RNA and DNA were co-extracted from about 20-30 mg of it. The sequenced sample consisted of liver tumor tissue from sampling region 5. The subset was: tumor region T5, tumor centre. The receptor source for this set is a man in his forties or fifties with primary liver carcinoma and hepatitis B virus infection.

Concerning this clonotype itself: Germline is not matched at one junction end, which may reflect a read error. This sequence joins TRBV2 and TRBJ1-5; 7 bases are shared with TRBD1. Germline CDR1 and CDR2: SNHLY and FYNNEI. This CDR3 has 15 residues. CDR3 in DNA: TGTGCCAGCAGTGACTCGACAGGGAACAATCAGCCCCAGCATTTC. This sequence encodes CASSDSTGNNQPQHF. The complete variable domain, with remaining parts taken from reference TRBV2 and TRBJ1-5, reads EPEVTQTPSHQVTQMGQEVILRCVPISNHLYFYWYRQILGQKVEFLVSFYNNEISEKSEIFDDQFSVERPDGSNFTLKIRSTKLEDSAMYFCASSDSTGNNQPQHFGDGTRLSIL.

The V and J genes are TRBV6-5 and TRBJ2-7; tentatively, D is TRBD1 (6 bases). CDR3 size: 16 residues. Trimming took 6 bases from V and 11 from J, leaving 29 bases between them. From germline, CDR1 is MNHEY and CDR2 SVGAGI. The CDR3 DNA reads TGTGCCAGCAGGCCCGACAGGTTAGCTTTCCCGTTAGTGGAGTACTTC. This sequence encodes CASRPDRLAFPLVEYF.

To note about this clonotype: This CDR3 fails to terminate in the conserved phenylalanine or tryptophan, so it likely reflects a read error. The J gene is TRBJ2-5, the V gene TRBV7-8; D possibly corresponds to TRBD2 (6 bases). Germline CDR1 is SGHVS and CDR2 is FQNEAQ. The length of the CDR3 is 13 residues. Here the CDR3 DNA reads TGTAGCAGCACTCTCGGGGGAGTAGAGACCCAGTACTCC. Protein sequence: CSSTLGGVETQYS.

Many counts were recorded for this clonotype. This chain uses TRBV7-6 with TRBJ2-7; 12 positions agree with TRBD2. Germline V gives CDR1 SGHVS, CDR2 FNYEAQ. V lost 0 bases and J lost 2; bases outside the gene matches: 5. This CDR3 is 17 amino acids long. This CDR3 is CASSLAVTSGSPYEQYF. The CDR3 coding sequence is TGTGCCAGCAGCTTAGCGGTGACTAGCGGGAGCCCCTACGAGCAGTACTTC. The full variable domain, in which reference TRBV7-6 and TRBJ2-7 provide the parts outside the CDR3, is GAGVSQSPRYKVTKRGQDVALRCDPISGHVSLYWYRQALGQGPEFLTYFNYEAQQDKSGLPNDRFSAERPEGSISTLTIQRTEQRDSAMYRCASSLAVTSGSPYEQYFGPGTRLTVT.

Points on this clonotype: At one boundary the junction diverges from the germline segment, which might be a read error. The chain employs TRBV19 and TRBJ1-1; perhaps TRBD1 as D (6 bases). Germline V CDR1 and CDR2: LNHDA, SQIVND (reference sequence). This CDR3 spans 13 amino acids. The CDR3 protein is CASKTRGITEALF. The DNA of the CDR3 is TGTGCCAGTAAAACCAGGGGTATAACTGAAGCTCTCTTT.

In the case of this clonotype: The final CDR3 position lacks the conserved phenylalanine or tryptophan, pointing to a likely read error. The chain employs TRBV11-1 and TRBJ2-2; the D is unclear. CDR1 and CDR2 (germline): SGHAT, FQDESV (reference sequence). The length of the CDR3 is 13 residues. In nucleotides, the CDR3 is TGTGCCAGTAGCTTTTGGGGCACCGGGGAGCTGTTTTTA. It yields the protein CASSFWGTGELFL.

In regard to this clonotype: An end of the junction differs from the germline gene, which may be a read error. The chain employs TRBV4-3 and TRBJ2-1; D is perhaps TRBD2 (6 bases). CDR3 length: 16 amino acids. CDR1 and CDR2 from the germline V gene are LGHNA and YSLEER. CDR3 DNA sequence: TGCGCCAGCAGTCAAGATAGGAGCGGGTTTCGCAATGAGCAATTCTTC. Translating it yields CASSQDRSGFRNEQFF.

Of note for this clonotype: At one of its ends the junction is not consistent with the germline gene, which may arise from a read error. This chain connects TRBV6-1 to TRBJ2-6; a weak D match, TRBD1 (5 bases). The CDR3 runs to 14 residues. Germline assignment: CDR1 MNHNS and CDR2 SASEGT. CDR3 in amino acids: CASGEQGRANVLTF. CDR3 sequence (DNA): TGTGCCAGCGGTGAGCAGGGAAGGGCCAACGTCCTGACTTTC.

Only one count was recorded for this clonotype. At one end the junction does not follow the germline gene, possibly because of a read error. The CDR3 bases are TGTGCCAGCAGTAGACAAAGAATACTTTTGGATACGCAATATTTT. This sequence encodes CASSRQRILLDTQYF. This sequence joins TRBV6-2 or TRBV6-3 and TRBJ2-3; no firm D call. CDR1 is MNHEY and CDR2 is SVGEGT in the germline V gene. This CDR3 is 15 amino acids long.

Comment on this clonotype: A much larger clone lies a single base off, so this may be a read error. The final CDR3 position lacks the conserved phenylalanine or tryptophan, pointing to a likely read error. Because the CDR3's place on the DNA is in doubt, the DNA is left out and the CDR3 is given as listed by TCRdb. The chain is built from TRBV4-1 and TRBJ2-2. Inclusive of both ends, the CDR3 amounts to 13 amino acids. Germline assignment: CDR1 MGHRA and CDR2 YSYEKL. CDR3 residues: CASSHAVAGELLL.

Sample share makes this clonotype medium-sized (0.01 to 0.1%). The chain links TRBV29-1 to TRBJ1-5, with D possibly matching TRBD1 (5 bases). CDR1 and CDR2 from the germline V gene are SQVTM and ANQGSEA. The CDR3 has 13 residues. Deletions cut 6 bases from V and 2 bases from J, with 11 bases between. The chain's CDR3 is CSVGDVGNQPQHF. CDR3 in DNA: TGCAGCGTCGGGGACGTGGGCAATCAGCCCCAGCATTTT. The variable domain in full, with the rest retrieved from reference TRBV29-1 and TRBJ1-5, is SAVISQKPSRDICQRGTSLTIQCQVDSQVTMMFWYRQQPGQSLTLIATANQGSEATYESGFVIDKFPISRPNLTFSTLTVSNMSPEDSSIYLCSVGDVGNQPQHFGDGTRLSIL.

As for this clonotype: The junction differs from germline at one of its ends, possibly a read error. This chain joins TRBV6-6 and TRBJ2-5; D possibly corresponds to TRBD2 (6 bases). Germline V gene data show CDR1 as MNHNY and CDR2 as SVGAGI (reference sequence). The CDR3 runs to 15 residues. CDR3 residues: CVSSRSGDKGETQYF. CDR3 bases: TGTGTCAGCAGCCGCTCGGGGGATAAGGGTGAGACCCAGTACTTC.

As to this clonotype: One end of the junction is discordant with germline, which a read error may explain. The chain links TRBV28 to TRBJ2-1; 7 nucleotides match TRBD1. The CDR3 runs to 17 residues. Per germline, CDR1 MDHEN and CDR2 SYDVKM. The CDR3 coding sequence is TGTACCAGCAGTATCACGTCGTCCGGGACAGACGGAGACGAGCAATTCTTC. It yields the protein CTSSITSSGTDGDEQFF.

Details on this clonotype: The conserved phenylalanine or tryptophan is not found at the CDR3 terminus, so this likely reflects a read error. V is TRBV29-1 and J is TRBJ2-1; the match to TRBD1 covers 9 bases. CDR3 length equals 13 residues. CDR1 is SQVTM, CDR2 ANQGSEA, per germline. V shed 7 bases and J 1 base; nucleotides not matched to a gene: 2. The CDR3 nucleotides read TGCAGCGCAGGACAGGGGTCCTACAATGAGCAGTTCCTC. Translating it yields CSAGQGSYNEQFL.

Comment on this clonotype: No conserved phenylalanine or tryptophan is present at the end of the CDR3, so a read error is the likely explanation. The gene calls are TRBV5-1 and TRBJ2-1; D ambiguous. CDR1 is SGHRS and CDR2 is YFSETQ in the germline V gene. Deletions cut 2 bases from V and 4 bases from J, with 10 bases between. The length of the CDR3 is 14 residues. The CDR3 loop is CASSLSDGYNEQFL. CDR3 bases: TGCGCCAGCAGCTTAAGTGACGGATACAATGAGCAGTTCCTC.

The V and J genes are TRBV11-2 and TRBJ2-5, with D perhaps being TRBD1 or TRBD2 (5 bases each). V was cut by 4 bases and J by 2 bases, with 5 bases left in between. This CDR3 has 12 amino acids. CDR1 is SGHAT, CDR2 FQNNGV, per germline. CDR3 nucleotides: TGTGCCAGCAGCTGGGGGCAAGAGACCCAGTACTTC. This gives the protein CASSWGQETQYF.

As regards this clonotype: This may be a read error: a much more frequent sequence differs by one nucleotide. This chain connects TRBV25-1 to TRBJ2-1, with D maybe TRBD1 (6 bases). The germline V gene has CDR1 MGHDK and CDR2 SYGVNS. Trimming removed 2 bases at V and 10 bases at J, with 15 bases between. The CDR3 spans 14 residues. CDR3 nucleotides: TGTGCCAGCAGTGAACCTAGGGGGAGTCGGGAGCAGTTCTTC. Its protein is CASSEPRGSREQFF.